This is a list of T cell receptor beta chains from one sample in a study of T cells in Graves' hyperthyroidism and ophthalmopathy. TCRdb re-derived calls from the multiplex PCR reads in MiXCR, one entry per CDR3 protein. The sample has about 400,000 distinct CDR3 sequences; approximately 14% are singletons. The sample comprised blood. The receptors were sampled from a woman aged 18-29 years with Graves' hyperthyroidism. Each CDR3 is given without its conserved first and last residue. The order of the fields is V gene, J gene, CDR3 protein.

TRBV20-1	TRBJ2-3	STPGPFLTDTQY
TRBV20-1	TRBJ2-7	SAGGTGVSYEQY
TRBV7-3	TRBJ1-1	ASSRRGGSEAF
TRBV4-3	TRBJ2-1	ASSPGEGGGYNEQF
TRBV6-9	TRBJ1-4	ASSIGPGGEKLF
TRBV27	TRBJ1-2	ASRRPGANYGYT
TRBV6-5	TRBJ2-7	ASSYFGGATGEGEQY
TRBV7-3	TRBJ1-1	ASSKTGTGDGTEAF
TRBV20-1	TRBJ2-7	SAPGTGTIKNEQY
TRBV2	TRBJ2-1	ASSEGFPGLENEQF
TRBV11-2	TRBJ1-6	ASSPVTGAINSPLH
TRBV6-1	TRBJ2-1	ASSFRGEQF
TRBV7-9	TRBJ2-2	ASPLAGPNTGELF
TRBV11-2	TRBJ1-2	ASSLTSYGYT
TRBV7-2	TRBJ1-2	ASSLARRVVGANYGYT
TRBV9	TRBJ1-2	ASSVGSSDTTYGYT
TRBV28	TRBJ2-5	ASSLTGGGQETQY
TRBV3-1	TRBJ2-4	ASSQDLGQDIQY
TRBV20-1	TRBJ2-1	SARDLIAGDNEQF
TRBV19	TRBJ1-5	ASSMGGQGVMGNQPQH
TRBV4-1	TRBJ2-3	ASSQDGQARDTQY
TRBV19	TRBJ1-5	ASKGGGNQPQH
TRBV6-5	TRBJ2-2	ASSYSIPQIPNTGELF
TRBV5-1	TRBJ2-6	ASSWANVLT
TRBV9	TRBJ2-7	ASSAGEGAGSYEQY
TRBV28	TRBJ2-3	ASSFRLAGVDTQY
TRBV4-1	TRBJ1-2	ASSQDPPDRGNYGYT
TRBV29-1	TRBJ2-2	SVTVGRTGELF
TRBV7-2	TRBJ2-7	ASRSTRVYEQY
TRBV29-1	TRBJ1-1	SVRTGGMNTEAF
TRBV11-1	TRBJ2-1	ASSFPTGLAGFKNEQF
TRBV9	TRBJ1-1	ASSVGAGDTEAF
TRBV7-9	TRBJ2-3	ASSLVWKRTSTDTQY
TRBV20-1	TRBJ2-1	SAKSSGRPYNEQF
TRBV7-9	TRBJ1-1	ASSWRDSRAMNTEAF
TRBV15	TRBJ1-2	ATSRDRDLTGYT
TRBV29-1	TRBJ2-5	SVVQGGETQY
TRBV20-1	TRBJ2-3	SARVQLAGGADTQY
TRBV28	TRBJ1-1	ASSPILRLNTEAF
TRBV12-3/TRBV12-4	TRBJ1-2	ASSPGIYGYT
TRBV12-3/TRBV12-4	TRBJ2-7	ASSGSSDEQY
TRBV4-3	TRBJ1-3	ASSPGTGALNTIY
TRBV20-1	TRBJ1-2	SARDLVQGTQVSPYGYT
TRBV7-2	TRBJ2-3	ASSSNSGGVDTQY